One sample yielded the 15 T cell receptor beta chains listed below, sequenced in a study of shared clonotypes between healthy human individuals. Here immunoSEQ multiplex PCR was the method, and the copy in TCRdb shows in-frame clones only, minus some. The data contain approximately 2,300,000 clones, around 92% of them singletons. Material for sequencing was naive CD4+ T cells from PBMCs. Subset specified: CD45RA+ positively selected. The receptor set was obtained from a man younger than 35 in good health. Some clones in this sample may be carry-over from other donors' samples.

This chain links TRBV10-1 with TRBJ1-1; D unclear. V lost 2 bases and J 6 bases, leaving 10 bases between the germline ends. Per germline, CDR1 WNHNN and CDR2 SYGVQD (reference sequence). The CDR3 spans 13 residues. The CDR3 here is CASSEDPSAEAFF. The CDR3 DNA sequence: TGCGCCAGCAGTGAGGACCCGAGCGCTGAAGCTTTCTTT.

With regard to this clone: Distinct nucleotide sequences in the sample also encode this CDR3. This sequence joins TRBV5-1 and TRBJ2-1; 7 bases line up with TRBD1. This CDR3 has 13 residues. Germline V gene lookup returns CDR1 SGHRS and CDR2 YFSETQ. V shed 4 bases and J 3 bases; nucleotides not matched to a gene: 1. The CDR3 DNA reads TGCGCCAGCAGCCGGGACAGCTACAATGAGCAGTTCTTC. It encodes CASSRDSYNEQFF.

This clone appeared a few times. Other DNA sequences of this sample code for an identical CDR3. The chain combines TRBV9 with TRBJ2-7, with D tentatively TRBD1 (5 bases). The germline gives CDR1 SGDLS, CDR2 YYNGEE. CDR3 length: 14 residues. V was clipped by 0 bases and J by 1 base, with 8 bases between them. In DNA, the CDR3 is TGTGCCAGCAGCGTAGGGGCAGGGTCCTACGAGCAGTACTTC. Encoded protein: CASSVGAGSYEQYF.

V is TRBV5-1 and J is TRBJ1-5, with D possibly TRBD1 on 6 matching bases. This CDR3 is 15 amino acids long. Per germline, CDR1 SGHRS and CDR2 YFSETQ. Trimming took 4 bases from V and 5 from J, leaving 16 bases between them. The CDR3: CASSPVGGLDQPQHF. The CDR3 DNA is TGCGCCAGCAGCCCGGTGGGGGGGCTTGATCAGCCCCAGCATTTT.

Regarding this clone: Other DNA sequences from this sample encode an identical CDR3 as well. The rearrangement links TRBV5-4 to TRBJ2-1; D is undetermined. Germline assignment: CDR1 SGHNT and CDR2 YYREEE (reference sequence). The CDR3 loop spans 11 amino acids. V was trimmed by 5 bases and J by 7 bases, leaving 7 bases between them. The CDR3 is CASSLANEQFF. The CDR3 nucleotides are TGTGCCAGCAGTCTTGCAAATGAGCAGTTCTTC.

The chain is built from TRBV15 and TRBJ2-1; 11 bases fit TRBD2. J was trimmed by 10 bases and V by 3 bases; bases with no gene match: 14. From germline, CDR1 is LNHNV and CDR2 YYDKDF (reference sequence). CDR3 size: 17 residues. The CDR3 DNA follows: TGTGCCACCAGCAGGCCAATGGATAGCGGGAGGGCCTTCGAGCAGTTCTTC. Its translation is CATSRPMDSGRAFEQFF.

The rearrangement links TRBV7-8 to TRBJ2-3; D perhaps matches TRBD2 (5 bases). Trimming stripped 5 bases from V and 1 base from J, with 13 bases between. This CDR3 region has 15 residues. Germline V gives CDR1 SGHVS, CDR2 FQNEAQ. Here the CDR3 DNA reads TGTGCCAGCAGCCCCCTTGGTAGCGGCACAGATACGCAGTATTTT. It encodes CASSPLGSGTDTQYF.

The V call is TRBV7-9, the J call TRBJ2-3; perhaps TRBD2 as D (6 bases). The V end lost 5 bases, the J end lost 7 bases, and 22 bases lay between the germline ends. The CDR3 length is 16 residues. Germline V lookup: CDR1 SEHNR, CDR2 FQNEAQ (reference sequence). The CDR3 coding sequence is TGTGCCAGCAGCCCCGCTCGGGGACTTTGGGGAAATACGCAGTATTTT. Its translation: CASSPARGLWGNTQYF.

The J gene is TRBJ1-2, the V gene TRBV19, with unresolved D. V gave up 6 bases and J gave up 5 bases, with 7 bases separating them. Germline V gene data show CDR1 as LNHDA and CDR2 as SQIVND (reference sequence). The CDR3 contains 11 residues. The CDR3 sequence: CASSSPYGYTF. Written as DNA, the CDR3 is TGTGCCAGTAGCTCACCGTATGGCTACACCTTC.

This chain joins TRBV6-6 and TRBJ2-3; 8 bases are shared with TRBD1. The CDR3 has 15 residues. Trimming removed 5 bases from V and 0 bases from J; junction bases left unmatched: 4. Germline lookup yields CDR1 MNHNY and CDR2 SVGAGI (reference sequence). CDR3: CASSPRQGSTDTQYF. The CDR3 DNA is TGTGCCAGCAGTCCCCGACAGGGGAGCACAGATACGCAGTATTTT.

The V gene is TRBV15, the J gene TRBJ1-5; no clear D. Trimming took off 1 base at V and 0 bases at J, with 10 bases between the two ends. The germline V gene has CDR1 LNHNV and CDR2 YYDKDF (reference sequence). CDR3 length: 16 amino acids. The CDR3 DNA reads TGTGCCACCAGCAGAGGCGAGGCCAATAGCAATCAGCCCCAGCATTTT. The encoded protein is CATSRGEANSNQPQHF.

This rearrangement joins TRBV10-3 to TRBJ2-1, with 9 bases that match TRBD2. The germline V gene has CDR1 ENHRY and CDR2 SYGVKD. The CDR3 consists of 15 residues. Trimming took 4 bases from V and 8 from J; bases not matched to a gene: 9. The CDR3 DNA reads as TGTGCCATCAGTGTTAGCGGGAGTCGAGTCGATGAGCAGTTCTTC. Protein sequence: CAISVSGSRVDEQFF.

Note on this clone: This specimen includes other DNA sequences encoding the same CDR3. The chain is built from TRBV28 and TRBJ2-5; D is unclear. Trimming left V 2 bases short and J 4 bases short, with 8 bases between. Germline V CDR1 and CDR2: MDHEN, SYDVKM. This CDR3 is 13 amino acids long. The CDR3 DNA reads as TGTGCCAGCAGTTTAGGTGGGGTAGAGACCCAGTACTTC. Protein: CASSLGGVETQYF.

The chain joins TRBV4-3 to TRBJ2-2; D is unclear. Trimming cost V 1 base and J 7 bases, with 16 bases left between them. The CDR3 covers 16 residues. Germline-derived CDR1 and CDR2 are LGHNA and YSLEER. CDR3 sequence reads: CASSQVKVEYDGELFF. CDR3 DNA sequence: TGCGCCAGCAGCCAAGTTAAGGTGGAATATGACGGGGAGCTGTTTTTT.

With respect to this clone: Other DNA sequences within the sample encode an identical CDR3. CDR3 sequence reads: CASSVDPTGYGYTF. The CDR3, as DNA: TGTGCCAGCAGCGTAGACCCGACAGGATATGGCTACACCTTC. This chain links TRBV9 with TRBJ1-2, with D perhaps TRBD1 (6 bases). Germline CDR1 and CDR2: SGDLS and YYNGEE. This CDR3 spans 14 amino acids. The germline V and J ends were trimmed by 0 bases and 5 bases, with 11 bases remaining between them.